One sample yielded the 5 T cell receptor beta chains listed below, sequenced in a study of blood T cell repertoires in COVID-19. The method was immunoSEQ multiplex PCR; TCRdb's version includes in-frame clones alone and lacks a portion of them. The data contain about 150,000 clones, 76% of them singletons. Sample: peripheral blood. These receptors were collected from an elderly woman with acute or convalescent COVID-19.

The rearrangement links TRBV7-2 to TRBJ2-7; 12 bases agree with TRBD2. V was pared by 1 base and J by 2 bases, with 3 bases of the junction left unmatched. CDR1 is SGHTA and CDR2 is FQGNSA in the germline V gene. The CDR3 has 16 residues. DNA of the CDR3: TGTGCCAGCAGCTTAGGACTAGCGGGGGTGCCCTACGAGCAGTACTTC. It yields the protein CASSLGLAGVPYEQYF.

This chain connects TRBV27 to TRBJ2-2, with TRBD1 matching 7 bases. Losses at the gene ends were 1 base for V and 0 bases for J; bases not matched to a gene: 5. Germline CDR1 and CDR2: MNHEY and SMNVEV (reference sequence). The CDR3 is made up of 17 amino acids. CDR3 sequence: CASSLYPQGANTGELFF. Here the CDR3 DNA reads TGTGCCAGCAGTTTATACCCCCAGGGGGCGAACACCGGGGAGCTGTTTTTT.

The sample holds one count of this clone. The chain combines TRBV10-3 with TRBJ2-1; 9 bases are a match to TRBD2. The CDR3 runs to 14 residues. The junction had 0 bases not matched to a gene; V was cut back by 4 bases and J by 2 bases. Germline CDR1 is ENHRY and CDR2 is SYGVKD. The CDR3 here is CAISVAGAYNEQFF. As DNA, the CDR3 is TGTGCCATCAGTGTAGCGGGGGCCTACAATGAGCAGTTCTTC.

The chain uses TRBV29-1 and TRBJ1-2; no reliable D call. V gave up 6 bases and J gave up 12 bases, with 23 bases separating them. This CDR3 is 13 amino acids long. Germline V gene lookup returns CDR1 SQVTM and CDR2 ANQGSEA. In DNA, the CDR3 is TGCAGCGTCGCGGACTCTAGGTTGCTATCGGACACCTTC. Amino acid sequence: CSVADSRLLSDTF. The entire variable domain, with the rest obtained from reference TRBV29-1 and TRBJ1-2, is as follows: SAVISQKPSRDICQRGTSLTIQCQVDSQVTMMFWYRQQPGQSLTLIATANQGSEATYESGFVIDKFPISRPNLTFSTLTVSNMSPEDSSIYLCSVADSRLLSDTFGSGTRLTVV.

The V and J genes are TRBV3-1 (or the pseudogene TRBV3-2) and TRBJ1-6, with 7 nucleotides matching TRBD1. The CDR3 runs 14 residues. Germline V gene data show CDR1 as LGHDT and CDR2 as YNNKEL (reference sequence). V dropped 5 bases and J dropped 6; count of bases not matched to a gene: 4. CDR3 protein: CASSVGQFNSPLHF. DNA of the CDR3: TGTGCCAGCAGCGTGGGACAGTTTAATTCACCCCTCCACTTT.